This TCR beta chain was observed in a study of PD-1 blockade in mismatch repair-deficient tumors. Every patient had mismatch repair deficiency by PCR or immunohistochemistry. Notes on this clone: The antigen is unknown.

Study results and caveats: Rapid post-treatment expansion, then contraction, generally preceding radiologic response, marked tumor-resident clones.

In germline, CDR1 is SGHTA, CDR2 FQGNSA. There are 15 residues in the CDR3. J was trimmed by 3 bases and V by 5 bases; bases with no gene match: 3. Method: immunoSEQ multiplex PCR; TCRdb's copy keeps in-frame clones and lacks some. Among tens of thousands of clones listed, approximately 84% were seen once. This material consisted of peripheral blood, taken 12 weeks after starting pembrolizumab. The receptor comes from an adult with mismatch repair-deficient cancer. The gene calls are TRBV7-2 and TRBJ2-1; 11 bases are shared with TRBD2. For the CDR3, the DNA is TGTGCCAGCAGCAAGACTAGCGGGATCTACAATGAGCAGTTCTTC. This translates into CASSKTSGIYNEQFF.